The present entry profiles one TCR beta chain with its context. Other DNA sequences in the same sample also yield this CDR3. These data are taken from a study of blood T cell repertoires in COVID-19. For the study at large: Samples came from the United States, Italy and Spain, spanning acute and convalescent COVID-19. The cDNA or gDNA used as material had been derived from T cells, B-cell-depleted T cells, or PBMCs.

The CDR3 consists of 13 residues. CDR1 is SGHAT and CDR2 is FQNNGV in the germline V gene. Trimming took 5 bases from V and 2 from J; bases not matched to a gene: 1. In the original processing: Researchers report that nucleated cell counts were estimated from reference gene primer amplification. Using immunoSEQ multiplex PCR, the repertoire was profiled, and TCRdb retains in-frame clones only, with some absent. V and J calls and clone size are as listed in that table; D and trimming were resolved from the DNA. The repertoire consists of 200,000 to 250,000 clones, with approximately 82% occurring once and the leading ten covering around 16%.

What was sequenced was PBMCs or T cells enriched from blood (not recorded which). This receptor was obtained from a man aged 40-55 years who had recovered from COVID-19. The chain uses TRBV11-2 and TRBJ2-7; 9 bases are shared with TRBD2. In DNA form, the CDR3 reads TGTGCCAGCAGCCTAGCGGGGACCTACGAGCAGTACTTC. This gives the protein CASSLAGTYEQYF. Based on the CDR3 plus reference TRBV11-2 and TRBJ2-7, the full variable domain is EAGVAQSPRYKIIEKRQSVAFWCNPISGHATLYWYQQILGQGPKLLIQFQNNGVVDDSQLPKDRFSAERLKGVDSTLKIQPAKLEDSAVYLCASSLAGTYEQYFGPGTRLTVT.